The following is a TCR beta chain sequence with its context. The CDR3 totals 14 residues. The germline V gene has CDR1 SGHDT and CDR2 YYEEEE. V shed 0 bases and J shed 4 bases, with 10 bases lying between them. The repertoire was sequenced with immunoSEQ multiplex PCR; TCRdb's copy has only in-frame clones and lacks some. The sample shows 45,000 to 65,000 clones, 88% of them seen only once. The data derive from a study of OX40 agonist ivuxolimab in advanced cancers. The chain links TRBV5-6 to TRBJ1-1, with D possibly matching TRBD1 (6 bases). Sample: CD4+ or CD8+ T cells sorted from blood, taken in a trial of the OX40 agonist ivuxolimab. The clonotype was recovered from an adult with an advanced solid tumor such as melanoma, head and neck, liver or kidney cancer. CDR3 sequence reads: CASSLGGGSTEAFF. The CDR3 region has the DNA TGTGCCAGCAGCTTGGGAGGGGGGTCCACTGAAGCTTTCTTT.